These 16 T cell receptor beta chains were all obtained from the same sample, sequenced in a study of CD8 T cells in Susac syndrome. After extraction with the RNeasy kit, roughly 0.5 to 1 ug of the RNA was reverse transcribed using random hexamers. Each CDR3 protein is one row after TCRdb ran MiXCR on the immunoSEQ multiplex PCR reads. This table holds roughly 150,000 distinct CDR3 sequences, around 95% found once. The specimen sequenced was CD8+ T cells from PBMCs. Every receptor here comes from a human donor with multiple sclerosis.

The DNA for the CDR3 is TGTGCCAGCAGCTTGGGAGGGATTGAAGCTTTCTTT. Encoded protein: CASSLGGIEAFF. V and J are TRBV5-6 and TRBJ1-1; D is unclear. The CDR3 runs to 12 residues. The germline CDR1 and CDR2 sequences are SGHDT and YYEEEE. Trimming removed 0 bases at V and 7 bases at J, with 7 bases between. Full variable domain (outside the CDR3, taken from reference TRBV5-6 and TRBJ1-1): DAGVTQSPTHLIKTRGQQVTLRCSPKSGHDTVSWYQQALGQGPQFIFQYYEEEERQRGNFPDRFSGHQFPNYSSELNVNALLLGDSALYLCASSLGGIEAFFGQGTRLTVV.

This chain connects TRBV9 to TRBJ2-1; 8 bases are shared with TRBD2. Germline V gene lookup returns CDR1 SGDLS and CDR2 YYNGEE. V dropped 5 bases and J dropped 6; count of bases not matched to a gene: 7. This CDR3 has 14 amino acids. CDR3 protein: CASSAGGSGNEQFF. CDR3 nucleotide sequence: TGTGCCAGCAGTGCGGGGGGTTCAGGCAATGAGCAGTTCTTC.

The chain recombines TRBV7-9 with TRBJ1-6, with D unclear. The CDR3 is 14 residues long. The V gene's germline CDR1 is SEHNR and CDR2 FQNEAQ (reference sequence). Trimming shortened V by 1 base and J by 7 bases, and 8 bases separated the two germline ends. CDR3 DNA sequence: TGTGCCAGCAGCTTAGTCGGAGGCAATTCACCCCTCCACTTT. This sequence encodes CASSLVGGNSPLHF.

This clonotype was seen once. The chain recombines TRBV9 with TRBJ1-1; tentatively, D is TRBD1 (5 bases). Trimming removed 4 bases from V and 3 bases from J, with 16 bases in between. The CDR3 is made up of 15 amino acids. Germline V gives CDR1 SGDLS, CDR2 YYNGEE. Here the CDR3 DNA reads TGTGCCAGCAGCATAAATGGGGGGAGCGACACTGAAGCTTTCTTT. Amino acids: CASSINGGSDTEAFF. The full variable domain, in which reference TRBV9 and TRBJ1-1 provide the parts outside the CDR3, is DSGVTQTPKHLITATGQRVTLRCSPRSGDLSVYWYQQSLDQGLQFLIQYYNGEERAKGNILERFSAQQFPDLHSELNLSSLELGDSALYFCASSINGGSDTEAFFGQGTRLTVV.

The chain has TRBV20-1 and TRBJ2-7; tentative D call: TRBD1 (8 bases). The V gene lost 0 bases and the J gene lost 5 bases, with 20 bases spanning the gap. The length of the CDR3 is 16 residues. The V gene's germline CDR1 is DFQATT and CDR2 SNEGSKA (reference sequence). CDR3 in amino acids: CSARERGGWTGHEQYF. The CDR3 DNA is TGCAGTGCTAGAGAAAGGGGGGGGTGGACAGGGCACGAGCAGTACTTC.

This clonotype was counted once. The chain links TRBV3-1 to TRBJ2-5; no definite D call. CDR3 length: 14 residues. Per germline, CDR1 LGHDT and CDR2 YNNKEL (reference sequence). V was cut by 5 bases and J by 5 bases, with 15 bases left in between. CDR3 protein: CASSGRTLPETQYF. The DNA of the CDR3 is TGTGCCAGCAGCGGAAGGACCCTACCGGAGACCCAGTACTTC.

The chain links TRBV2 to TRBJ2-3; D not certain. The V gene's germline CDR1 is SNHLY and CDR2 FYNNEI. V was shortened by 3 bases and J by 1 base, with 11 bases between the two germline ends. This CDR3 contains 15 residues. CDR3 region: CASSEGSLGTDTQYF. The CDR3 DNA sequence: TGTGCCAGCAGTGAGGGGTCGTTGGGCACAGATACGCAGTATTTT.

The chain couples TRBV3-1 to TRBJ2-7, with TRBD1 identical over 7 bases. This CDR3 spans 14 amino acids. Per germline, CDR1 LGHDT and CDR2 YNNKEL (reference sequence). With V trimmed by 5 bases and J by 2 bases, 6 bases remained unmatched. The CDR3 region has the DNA TGTGCCAGCAGCTTCCGACAGGGCGCCTACGAGCAGTACGTC. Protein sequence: CASSFRQGAYEQYV.

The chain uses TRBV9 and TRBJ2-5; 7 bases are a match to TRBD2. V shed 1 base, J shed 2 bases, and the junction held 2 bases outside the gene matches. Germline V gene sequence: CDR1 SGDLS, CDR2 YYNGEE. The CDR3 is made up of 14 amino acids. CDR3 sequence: CASSVYGGQETQYF. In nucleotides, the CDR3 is TGTGCCAGCAGCGTATACGGGGGGCAAGAGACCCAGTACTTC.

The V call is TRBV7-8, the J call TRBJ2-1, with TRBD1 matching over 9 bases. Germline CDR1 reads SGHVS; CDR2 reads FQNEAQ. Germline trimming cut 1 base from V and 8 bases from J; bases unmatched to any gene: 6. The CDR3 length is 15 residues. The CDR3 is CASSLGGTGTDEQFF. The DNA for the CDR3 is TGTGCCAGCAGCTTAGGCGGGACAGGGACCGATGAGCAGTTCTTC.

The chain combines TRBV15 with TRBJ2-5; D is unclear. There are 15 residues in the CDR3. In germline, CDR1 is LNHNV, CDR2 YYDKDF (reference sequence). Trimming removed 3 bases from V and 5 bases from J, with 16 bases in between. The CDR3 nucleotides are TGTGCCACCAGCAGGCCGGGCCCCGGACGGGAGACCCAGTACTTC. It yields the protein CATSRPGPGRETQYF.

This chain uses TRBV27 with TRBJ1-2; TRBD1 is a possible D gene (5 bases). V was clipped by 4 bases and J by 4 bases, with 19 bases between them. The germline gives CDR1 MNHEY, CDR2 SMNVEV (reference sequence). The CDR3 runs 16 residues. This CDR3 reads CASSWRAGLQFYGYTF. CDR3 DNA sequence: TGTGCCAGCAGTTGGCGGGCGGGGCTCCAGTTCTATGGCTACACCTTC.

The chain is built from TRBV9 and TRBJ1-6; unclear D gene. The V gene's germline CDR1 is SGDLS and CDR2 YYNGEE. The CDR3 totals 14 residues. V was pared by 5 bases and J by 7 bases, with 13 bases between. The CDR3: CASSEGSQNSPLHF. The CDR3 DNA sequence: TGTGCCAGCAGTGAGGGCAGCCAAAATTCACCCCTCCACTTT.

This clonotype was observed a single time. CDR3 amino acids: CASSDGSTDTQYF. Here the CDR3 DNA reads TGTGCCAGCAGCGACGGGAGCACAGATACGCAGTATTTT. The chain couples TRBV9 to TRBJ2-3; no definite D call. The CDR3 length is 13 residues. Germline V gene data show CDR1 as SGDLS and CDR2 as YYNGEE. V gave up 3 bases and J gave up 0 bases, with 5 bases separating them.

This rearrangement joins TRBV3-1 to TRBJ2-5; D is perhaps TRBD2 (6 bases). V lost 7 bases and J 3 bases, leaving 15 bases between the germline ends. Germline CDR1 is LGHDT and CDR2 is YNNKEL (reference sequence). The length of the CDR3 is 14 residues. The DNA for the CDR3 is TGTGCCAGCACCCTCGGCGGGGACGAAGAGACCCAGTACTTC. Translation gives CASTLGGDEETQYF.

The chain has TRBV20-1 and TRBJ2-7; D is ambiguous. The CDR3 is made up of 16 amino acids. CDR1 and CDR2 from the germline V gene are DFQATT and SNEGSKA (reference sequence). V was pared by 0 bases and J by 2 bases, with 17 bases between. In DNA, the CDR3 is TGCAGTGCTAGAGATATTATTAGAGGATCCACCTACGAGCAGTACTTC. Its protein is CSARDIIRGSTYEQYF.